The 29 T cell receptor beta chains listed next were all sequenced from one sample in a study of HIV-infected patients and healthy controls. Alpha and beta constant-region primers primed reverse transcription of about 500 ng RNA. Alpha and beta chain libraries were made separately by chain-specific third strand synthesis with multiplexing indices. TCRdb analysed the 5' RACE reads with MiXCR anew, one entry per CDR3 protein. Found here are fewer than 25,000 distinct CDR3 sequences, about 8.3% of them singletons; the top ten hold around 2.5%. No cell fractionation was done, so the repertoire covers all unsorted peripheral blood T cells. The specimen was blood. The receptors originated from an adult in good health.

This clonotype is termed medium-sized. The rearrangement uses TRBV12-3 or TRBV12-4 and TRBJ1-5; no firm D call. Trimming took 6 bases from V and 10 from J, leaving 25 bases between them. The CDR3 has 16 amino acids. CDR3 amino acids: CASRHNPTGDSAPQHF. The CDR3 coding sequence is TGTGCCAGCAGACATAACCCCACCGGGGATTCCGCACCCCAGCATTTT.

There are many counts of this clonotype. The rearrangement links TRBV5-1 to TRBJ1-1, with unresolved D. The CDR3 length is 16 residues. V lost 4 bases, J lost 0 bases, and 16 bases lay in between. The germline CDR1 and CDR2 sequences are SGHRS and YFSETQ. The CDR3 protein is CASSKIPSSVNTEAFF. The CDR3 DNA sequence: TGCGCCAGCAGCAAAATACCCAGTTCCGTGAACACTGAAGCTTTCTTT. The full variable domain, its missing parts supplied by reference TRBV5-1 and TRBJ1-1, is KAGVTQTPRYLIKTRGQQVTLSCSPISGHRSVSWYQQTPGQGLQFLFEYFSETQRNKGNFPGRFSGRQFSNSRSEMNVSTLELGDSALYLCASSKIPSSVNTEAFFGQGTRLTVV.

This clonotype was detected many times. The chain couples TRBV7-2 to TRBJ2-3; D call uncertain. Trimming stripped 1 base from V and 5 bases from J, with 7 bases between. The CDR3 contains 13 residues. In germline, CDR1 is SGHTA, CDR2 FQGNSA. CDR3 sequence: CASSLDFEDTQYF. The CDR3 coding sequence is TGTGCCAGCAGCTTAGATTTCGAAGATACGCAGTATTTT.

This clonotype was seen many times. The rearrangement links TRBV6-6 to TRBJ2-3; TRBD1 matches at 8 bases. CDR3 size: 16 residues. Germline values: CDR1 MNHNY, CDR2 SVGAGI (reference sequence). The J segment lost 6 bases and the V segment lost 7 bases, leaving 15 bases of the junction unmatched. CDR3 amino acids: CASTPDVGQGADTQYF. Written as DNA, the CDR3 is TGTGCCAGCACCCCGGACGTGGGGCAGGGGGCGGATACGCAGTATTTT.

This chain joins TRBV4-2 and TRBJ1-3, with TRBD1 identical over 7 bases. Germline CDR1 is LGHNA and CDR2 is YNFKEQ. V dropped 4 bases and J dropped 3; count of bases not matched to a gene: 9. The CDR3 consists of 16 residues. The CDR3: CASSLRQGTGGNTIYF. Written as DNA, the CDR3 is TGTGCCAGCAGCCTTAGACAGGGAACAGGTGGAAACACCATATATTTT.

There are a few counts of this clonotype. The CDR3 region has the DNA TGCGCCAGCAGCCAAGGACAGAATCAGCCCCAGCATTTT. Its translation: CASSQGQNQPQHF. V is TRBV5-1 and J is TRBJ1-5; a weak D match, TRBD1 (6 bases). V gave up 4 bases and J gave up 4 bases, with 9 bases separating them. Per the germline V gene, CDR1 is SGHRS and CDR2 is YFSETQ. The CDR3 length is 13 residues.

The chain carries TRBV19 and TRBJ2-3, with D possibly being TRBD1 (6 bases). Trimming took 1 base from V and 2 from J, leaving 16 bases between them. The germline V gene has CDR1 LNHDA and CDR2 SQIVND (reference sequence). This CDR3 has 17 amino acids. The CDR3 region is CASSIVGGRGATDTQYF. The CDR3 nucleotides read TGTGCCAGTAGTATAGTAGGGGGAAGAGGAGCCACAGATACGCAGTATTTT.

This rearrangement joins TRBV7-2 to TRBJ2-7, with D hard to call. Looked up from germline, CDR1 is SGHTA and CDR2 is FQGNSA. This CDR3 is 15 amino acids long. Trimming stripped 1 base from V and 2 bases from J, with 12 bases between. The CDR3 nucleotides are TGTGCCAGCAGCTTAGGAGTACATTCTACCTACGAGCAGTACTTC. Translating it yields CASSLGVHSTYEQYF.

This clonotype is medium-sized within its sample. V gene TRBV4-3 combines with J gene TRBJ2-7; D could derive from TRBD1 or TRBD2 (5 bases each). V lost 4 bases to trimming and J lost 2 bases, with 15 bases between them. The CDR3 spans 15 residues. Germline-derived CDR1 and CDR2 are LGHNA and YSLEER. CDR3 region: CASSPTADPTYEQYF. CDR3 DNA: TGCGCCAGCAGCCCGACAGCGGACCCAACCTACGAGCAGTACTTC.

The chain employs TRBV4-2 and TRBJ2-7; 9 nucleotides line up with TRBD1. The CDR3 spans 15 residues. From germline, CDR1 is LGHNA and CDR2 YNFKEQ. V trimming: 0 bases; J trimming: 4 bases; junction bases outside the gene matches: 4. CDR3 sequence (DNA): TGTGCCAGCAGCCAAGAGGGACAGGGTTGGTACGAGCAGTACTTC. This sequence encodes CASSQEGQGWYEQYF.

This clonotype qualifies as medium-sized (0.01 to 0.1%). The V and J genes are TRBV3-1 and TRBJ2-5, with D uncertain. The CDR3 is 13 residues long. V lost 1 base and J 4 bases, leaving 7 bases between the germline ends. Germline CDR1 reads LGHDT; CDR2 reads YNNKEL (reference sequence). The CDR3 spells CASSQAFRETQYF. DNA for the CDR3: TGTGCCAGCAGCCAAGCGTTTCGAGAGACCCAGTACTTC.

This clonotype was seen repeatedly, ten times or more. The chain carries TRBV28 and TRBJ2-7, with D maybe TRBD1 (5 bases). The CDR3 runs 15 residues. Germline values: CDR1 MDHEN, CDR2 SYDVKM. V was clipped by 7 bases and J by 2 bases, with 18 bases between them. CDR3 in DNA: TGTGCCAGCACCACCGACAGAAGAAATACCTACGAGCAGTACTTC. Its protein is CASTTDRRNTYEQYF.

The sample holds many counts of this clonotype. The chain couples TRBV29-1 to TRBJ1-2; no definite D call. The CDR3 is 13 residues long. With 4 bases removed from V and 6 bases from J, the gap between germline ends came to 15 bases. Germline V lookup: CDR1 SQVTM, CDR2 ANQGSEA. The CDR3 region has the DNA TGCAGCGTTGTATTGGGAGAACTTAATGGCTACACCTTC. It yields the protein CSVVLGELNGYTF.

This clonotype was counted at least ten times. V usage is TRBV27 and J usage is TRBJ2-2; D is undetermined. The germline CDR1 and CDR2 sequences are MNHEY and SMNVEV (reference sequence). The length of the CDR3 is 14 residues. V lost 5 bases and J 4 bases, leaving 11 bases between the germline ends. The CDR3 DNA reads as TGTGCCAGCAGTAACAGAGAGCGCACCGGGGAGCTGTTTTTT. This sequence encodes CASSNRERTGELFF.

In its sample, this clonotype ranks as medium-sized. The chain recombines TRBV9 with TRBJ2-3, with unresolved D. Germline loops: CDR1 SGDLS, CDR2 YYNGEE. The CDR3 consists of 12 residues. V was cut by 0 bases and J by 10 bases, with 9 bases left in between. CDR3 DNA sequence: TGTGCCAGCAGCGTAGCCCAATCTCCGCAGTATTTT. Its translation is CASSVAQSPQYF.

This clonotype appeared many times. CDR3 nucleotide sequence: TGTGCCAGCAGCCAAGATCGGGGCGGCAATCAGCCCCAGCATTTT. The encoded protein is CASSQDRGGNQPQHF. The chain recombines TRBV3-1 with TRBJ1-5; possible D gene TRBD1, 5 bases. Germline CDR1 is LGHDT and CDR2 is YNNKEL (reference sequence). Trimming left V 0 bases short and J 2 bases short, with 8 bases between. CDR3 size: 15 residues.

The chain joins TRBV4-2 to TRBJ2-7, with TRBD1 matching 11 bases. Germline-derived CDR1 and CDR2 are LGHNA and YNFKEQ. The trim removed 0 bases at V and 3 bases at J, leaving 4 bases unmatched. This CDR3 region has 16 residues. The CDR3 bases are TGTGCCAGCAGCCAAGAAACCGGGACAGGGGGCTACGAGCAGTACTTC. It codes for CASSQETGTGGYEQYF.

This clonotype has ten or more counts. The junction departs from germline at one end; a sequencing error may be responsible. The CDR3 coding sequence is TGTGCCAGCAGCCTAGAGCGGGGGGGAGATACGCAGTATTTT. This sequence encodes CASSLERGGDTQYF. The chain employs TRBV11-2 and TRBJ2-3, with 10 bases aligning to TRBD2. Germline CDR1 SGHAT, CDR2 FQNNGV. CDR3 length: 14 amino acids.

This clonotype was seen ten or more times. The V call is TRBV25-1, the J call TRBJ2-3, with D perhaps matching TRBD1 or TRBD2 (5 bases each). Germline CDR1 MGHDK, CDR2 SYGVNS. V was cut by 3 bases and J by 8 bases, with 9 bases left in between. This CDR3 spans 12 amino acids. CDR3 protein: CASSDSGRTQYF. As DNA, the CDR3 is TGTGCCAGCAGTGACTCGGGACGTACGCAGTATTTT.

The V call is TRBV28, the J call TRBJ2-5; 8 nucleotides match TRBD2. CDR1 and CDR2 from the germline V gene are MDHEN and SYDVKM. V dropped 5 bases and J dropped 5; count of bases not matched to a gene: 7. The CDR3 length is 14 residues. Here the CDR3 reads CASSPLAGRETQYF. In DNA, the CDR3 is TGTGCCAGCAGTCCATTAGCGGGGCGGGAGACCCAGTACTTC.

This clonotype showed up many times. This sequence joins TRBV6-2 or TRBV6-3 and TRBJ2-1, with D unclear. Per germline, CDR1 MNHEY and CDR2 SVGEGT. Trimming took 7 bases from V and 4 from J, leaving 8 bases between them. The CDR3 runs to 12 residues. The CDR3 DNA follows: TGTGCCAGCACCCCCGGTTACAATGAGCAGTTCTTC. This codes for CASTPGYNEQFF.

This clonotype was seen at least ten times. The chain combines TRBV12-3 or TRBV12-4 with TRBJ2-3; maybe TRBD2 (6 bases). The CDR3 totals 15 residues. Trimming left V 5 bases short and J 1 base short, with 13 bases between. Written as DNA, the CDR3 is TGTGCCAGCAGTCAGACCGGGAGCGGCACAGATACGCAGTATTTT. Its protein is CASSQTGSGTDTQYF.

This clonotype came up many times. The chain carries TRBV5-6 and TRBJ2-4; possibly TRBD1 for D (6 bases). Germline V lookup: CDR1 SGHDT, CDR2 YYEEEE. V lost 1 base to trimming and J lost 8 bases, with 13 bases between them. The CDR3 has 14 residues. This chain's CDR3 is CASSLRQAADIQYF. DNA of the CDR3: TGTGCCAGCAGCTTGCGACAGGCGGCGGACATTCAGTACTTC.

In its sample, this clonotype is medium-sized. The chain joins TRBV7-9 to TRBJ1-4; TRBD1 is a possible D gene (6 bases). Trimming pared 6 bases from V and 5 bases from J, leaving 16 bases between. The CDR3 is made up of 15 amino acids. Germline V CDR1 and CDR2: SEHNR, FQNEAQ (reference sequence). The chain's CDR3 is CASSRWGAGNEKLFF. CDR3 nucleotides: TGTGCCAGCAGTCGGTGGGGGGCAGGGAATGAAAAACTGTTTTTT.

In its sample, this clonotype is medium-sized. This sequence joins TRBV6-6 and TRBJ2-1; no firm D call. The germline V and J ends were trimmed by 0 bases and 9 bases, with 21 bases remaining between them. CDR1 and CDR2 (germline): MNHNY, SVGAGI (reference sequence). This CDR3 has 17 residues. CDR3 bases: TGTGCCAGCAGTTACTCTTTCAGACGGGTAGGTCGAGCTGAGCAGTTCTTC. Protein sequence: CASSYSFRRVGRAEQFF.

As concerns this clonotype: With a much larger clone just one base away, this may be a read error. This chain uses TRBV7-9 with TRBJ1-1, with 8 bases matching TRBD1. This CDR3 has 15 amino acids. Germline lookup yields CDR1 SEHNR and CDR2 FQNEAQ (reference sequence). CDR3: CASSSIRTGNIEAFF. CDR3 DNA sequence: TGTGCCAGCAGCTCGATTAGGACAGGGAACATTGAAGCTTTCTTT.

This clonotype came up a few times. The chain combines TRBV6-6 with TRBJ2-7; no clear D. The germline V and J ends were trimmed by 2 bases and 6 bases, with 11 bases remaining between them. Germline V gives CDR1 MNHNY, CDR2 SVGAGI (reference sequence). This CDR3 has 13 residues. The CDR3 is CASSYDQSLEQYF. The CDR3 region has the DNA TGTGCCAGCAGTTACGATCAGTCGCTCGAGCAGTACTTC.

This clonotype was counted ten times or more. The chain carries TRBV7-2 and TRBJ2-3, with 9 bases that match TRBD2. In germline, CDR1 is SGHTA, CDR2 FQGNSA. The CDR3 runs 18 residues. Trimming at V came to 5 bases and at J to 1 base, leaving 13 bases not matched to a gene. The chain's CDR3 is CASSPVASGTPGTDTQYF. CDR3 nucleotide sequence: TGTGCCAGCAGCCCGGTGGCTAGCGGGACCCCCGGCACAGATACGCAGTATTTT.

This clonotype showed up many times. The chain is built from TRBV11-1 and TRBJ2-1; TRBD1 might be the D (5 bases). This CDR3 comprises 15 residues. Germline V gene data show CDR1 as SGHAT and CDR2 as FQDESV (reference sequence). The V end was cut by 1 base, the J end by 6 bases, with 13 bases between. CDR3 in amino acids: CASSLGGYQTNEQFF. For the CDR3, the DNA is TGTGCCAGCAGCTTAGGGGGCTACCAGACCAATGAGCAGTTCTTC.